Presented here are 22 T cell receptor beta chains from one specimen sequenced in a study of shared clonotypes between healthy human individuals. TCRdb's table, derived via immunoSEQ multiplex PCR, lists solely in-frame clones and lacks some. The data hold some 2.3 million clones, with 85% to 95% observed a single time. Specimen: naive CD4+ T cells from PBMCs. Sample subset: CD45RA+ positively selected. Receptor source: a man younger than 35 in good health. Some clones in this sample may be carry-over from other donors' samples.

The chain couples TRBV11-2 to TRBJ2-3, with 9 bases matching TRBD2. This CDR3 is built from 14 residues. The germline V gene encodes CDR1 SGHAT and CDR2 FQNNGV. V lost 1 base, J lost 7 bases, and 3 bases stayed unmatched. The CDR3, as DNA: TGTGCCAGCAGCTTAGGGAGCGGGGGGAATACGCAGTATTTT. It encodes CASSLGSGGNTQYF.

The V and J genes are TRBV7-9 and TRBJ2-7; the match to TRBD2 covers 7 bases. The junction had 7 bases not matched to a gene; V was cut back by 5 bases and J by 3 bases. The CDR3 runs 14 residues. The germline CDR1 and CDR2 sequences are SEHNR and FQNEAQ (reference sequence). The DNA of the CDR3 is TGTGCCAGCAGCCAGGGCGGCGGGAGCTACGAGCAGTACTTC. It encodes CASSQGGGSYEQYF.

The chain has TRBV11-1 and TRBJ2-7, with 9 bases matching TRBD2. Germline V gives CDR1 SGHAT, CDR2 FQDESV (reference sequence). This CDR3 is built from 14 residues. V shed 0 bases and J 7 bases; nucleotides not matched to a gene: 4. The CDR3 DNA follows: TGTGCCAGCAGCTTAGCTAGCGGGAGTAGAGAGCAGTACTTC. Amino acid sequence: CASSLASGSREQYF.

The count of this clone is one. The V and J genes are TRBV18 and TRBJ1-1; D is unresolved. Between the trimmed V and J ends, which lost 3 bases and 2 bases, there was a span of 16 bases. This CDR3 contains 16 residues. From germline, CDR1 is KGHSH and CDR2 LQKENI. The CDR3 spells CASSPGPARQNTEAFF. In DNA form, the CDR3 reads TGTGCCAGCTCACCGGGTCCGGCTCGGCAAAACACTGAAGCTTTCTTT. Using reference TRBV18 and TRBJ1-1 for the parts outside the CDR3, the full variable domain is NAGVMQNPRHLVRRRGQEARLRCSPMKGHSHVYWYRQLPEEGLKFMVYLQKENIIDESGMPKERFSAEFPKEGPSILRIQQVVRGDSAAYFCASSPGPARQNTEAFFGQGTRLTVV.

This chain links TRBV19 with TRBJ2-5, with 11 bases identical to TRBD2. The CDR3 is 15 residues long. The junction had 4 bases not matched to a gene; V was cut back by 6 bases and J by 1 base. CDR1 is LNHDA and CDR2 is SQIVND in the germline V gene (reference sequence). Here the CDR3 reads CASRSGTSGQETQYF. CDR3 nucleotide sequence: TGTGCCAGTAGATCCGGGACTAGCGGCCAAGAGACCCAGTACTTC.

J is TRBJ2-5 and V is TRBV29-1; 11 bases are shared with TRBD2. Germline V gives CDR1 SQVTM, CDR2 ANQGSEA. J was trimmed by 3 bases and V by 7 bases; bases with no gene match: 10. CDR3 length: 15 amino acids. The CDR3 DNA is TGCAGCGCCGCGGGGGGTAGCGGGAGGGAAGAGACCCAGTACTTC. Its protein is CSAAGGSGREETQYF. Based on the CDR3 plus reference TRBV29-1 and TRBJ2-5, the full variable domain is SAVISQKPSRDICQRGTSLTIQCQVDSQVTMMFWYRQQPGQSLTLIATANQGSEATYESGFVIDKFPISRPNLTFSTLTVSNMSPEDSSIYLCSAAGGSGREETQYFGPGTRLLVL.

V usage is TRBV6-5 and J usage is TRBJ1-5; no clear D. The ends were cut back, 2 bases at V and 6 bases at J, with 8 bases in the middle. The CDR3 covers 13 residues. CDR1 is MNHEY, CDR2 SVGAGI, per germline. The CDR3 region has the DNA TGTGCCAGCAGTTACGGGCCGTCTCAGCCCCAGCATTTT. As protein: CASSYGPSQPQHF.

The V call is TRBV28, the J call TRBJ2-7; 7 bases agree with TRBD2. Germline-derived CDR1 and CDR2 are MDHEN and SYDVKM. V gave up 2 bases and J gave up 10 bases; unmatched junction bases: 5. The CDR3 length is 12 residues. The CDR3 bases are TGTGCCAGCAGTTTAGTGACTAGCCGACAGTACTTC. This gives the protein CASSLVTSRQYF.

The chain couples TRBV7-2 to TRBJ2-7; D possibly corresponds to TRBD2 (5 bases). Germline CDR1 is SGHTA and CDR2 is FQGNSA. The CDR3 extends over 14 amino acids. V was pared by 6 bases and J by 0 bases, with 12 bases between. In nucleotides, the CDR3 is TGTGCCAGCAGACTCCTAGGGAGCTCCTACGAGCAGTACTTC. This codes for CASRLLGSSYEQYF.

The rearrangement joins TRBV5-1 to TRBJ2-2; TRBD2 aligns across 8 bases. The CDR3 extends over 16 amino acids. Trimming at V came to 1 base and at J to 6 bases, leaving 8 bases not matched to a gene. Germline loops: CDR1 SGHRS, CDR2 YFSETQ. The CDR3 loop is CASSLLAGGLPGELFF. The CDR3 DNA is TGCGCCAGCAGCTTGCTTGCGGGAGGATTACCCGGGGAGCTGTTTTTT.

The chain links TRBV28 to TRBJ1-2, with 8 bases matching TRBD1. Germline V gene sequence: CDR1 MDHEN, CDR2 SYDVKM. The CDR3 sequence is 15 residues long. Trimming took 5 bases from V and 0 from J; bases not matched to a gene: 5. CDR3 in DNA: TGTGCCAGCAGTCCGGGACAGGCTCCTAACTATGGCTACACCTTC. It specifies CASSPGQAPNYGYTF.

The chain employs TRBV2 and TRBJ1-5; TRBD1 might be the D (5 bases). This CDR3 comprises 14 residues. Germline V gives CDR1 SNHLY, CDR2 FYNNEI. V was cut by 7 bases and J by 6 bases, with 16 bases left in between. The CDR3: CASILGQNGQPQHF. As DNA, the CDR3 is TGTGCCAGCATACTGGGGCAAAATGGTCAGCCCCAGCATTTT.

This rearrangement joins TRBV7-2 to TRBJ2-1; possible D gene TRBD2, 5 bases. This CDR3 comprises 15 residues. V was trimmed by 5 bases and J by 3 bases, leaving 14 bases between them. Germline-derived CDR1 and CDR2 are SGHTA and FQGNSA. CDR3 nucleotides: TGTGCCAGCAGCCCGGACTTCTCTAGCTACAATGAGCAGTTCTTC. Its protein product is CASSPDFSSYNEQFF.

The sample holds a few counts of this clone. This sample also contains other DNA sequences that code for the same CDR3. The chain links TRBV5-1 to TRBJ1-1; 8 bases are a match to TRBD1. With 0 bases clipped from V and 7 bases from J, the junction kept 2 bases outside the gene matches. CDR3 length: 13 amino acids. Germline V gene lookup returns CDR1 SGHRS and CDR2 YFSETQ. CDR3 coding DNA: TGCGCCAGCAGCTTGGAAGGACAGGGTGAAGCTTTCTTT. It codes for CASSLEGQGEAFF.

The CDR3 loop reads CASSLAGGGLNQPQHF. The CDR3 DNA reads as TGTGCCAGCAGTTTGGCGGGAGGGGGTCTCAATCAGCCCCAGCATTTT. V usage is TRBV28 and J usage is TRBJ1-5, with D possibly matching TRBD1 (6 bases). V lost 3 bases to trimming and J lost 3 bases, with 15 bases between them. CDR1 is MDHEN and CDR2 is SYDVKM in the germline V gene. The CDR3 runs 16 residues.

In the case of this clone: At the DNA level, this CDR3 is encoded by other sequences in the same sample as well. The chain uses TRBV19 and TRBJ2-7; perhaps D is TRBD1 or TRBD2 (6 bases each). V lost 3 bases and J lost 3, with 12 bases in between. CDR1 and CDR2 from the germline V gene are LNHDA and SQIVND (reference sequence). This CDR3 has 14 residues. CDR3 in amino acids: CASSMGGSGYEQYF. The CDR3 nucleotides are TGTGCCAGTAGTATGGGGGGCAGCGGCTACGAGCAGTACTTC.

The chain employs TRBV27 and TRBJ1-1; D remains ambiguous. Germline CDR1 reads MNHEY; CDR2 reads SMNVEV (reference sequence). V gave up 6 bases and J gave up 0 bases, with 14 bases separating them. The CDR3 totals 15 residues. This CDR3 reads CASSPRARLNTEAFF. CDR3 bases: TGTGCCAGCAGCCCCCGGGCCAGACTGAACACTGAAGCTTTCTTT.

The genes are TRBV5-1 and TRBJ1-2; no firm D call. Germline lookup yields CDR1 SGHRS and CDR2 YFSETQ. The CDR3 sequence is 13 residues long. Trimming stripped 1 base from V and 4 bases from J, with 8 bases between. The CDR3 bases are TGCGCCAGCAGCTTGACAGCTCCCTATGGCTACACCTTC. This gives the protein CASSLTAPYGYTF.

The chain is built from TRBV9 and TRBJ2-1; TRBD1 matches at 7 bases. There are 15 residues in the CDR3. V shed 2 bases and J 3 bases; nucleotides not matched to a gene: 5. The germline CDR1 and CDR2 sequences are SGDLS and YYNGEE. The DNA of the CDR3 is TGTGCCAGCAGCGTCCTAGGGGACAGCTACAATGAGCAGTTCTTC. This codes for CASSVLGDSYNEQFF.

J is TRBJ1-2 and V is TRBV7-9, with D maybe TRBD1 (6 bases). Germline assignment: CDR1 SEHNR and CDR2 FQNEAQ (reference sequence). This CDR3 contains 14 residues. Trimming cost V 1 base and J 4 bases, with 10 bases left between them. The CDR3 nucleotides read TGTGCCAGCAGCTTAGGGGCAGGGGCCTATGGCTACACCTTC. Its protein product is CASSLGAGAYGYTF. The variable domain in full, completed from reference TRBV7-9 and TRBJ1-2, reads DTGVSQNPRHKITKRGQNVTFRCDPISEHNRLYWYRQTLGQGPEFLTYFQNEAQLEKSRLLSDRFSAERPKGSFSTLEIQRTEQGDSAMYLCASSLGAGAYGYTFGSGTRLTVV.

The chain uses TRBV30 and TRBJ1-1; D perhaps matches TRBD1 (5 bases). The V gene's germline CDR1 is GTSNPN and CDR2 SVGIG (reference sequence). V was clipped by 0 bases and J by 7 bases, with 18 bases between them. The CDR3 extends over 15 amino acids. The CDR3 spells CAWSVRGVKGGEAFF. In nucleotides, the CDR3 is TGTGCCTGGAGTGTGAGGGGTGTAAAGGGTGGTGAAGCTTTCTTT.

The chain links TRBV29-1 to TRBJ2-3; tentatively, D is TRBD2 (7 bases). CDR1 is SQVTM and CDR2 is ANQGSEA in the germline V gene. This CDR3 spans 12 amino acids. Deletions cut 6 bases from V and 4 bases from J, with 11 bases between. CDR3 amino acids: CSVGGDPDTQYF. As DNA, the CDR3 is TGCAGCGTAGGGGGGGATCCAGATACGCAGTATTTT.